This passage covers 2 T cell receptor beta chains from one sample sequenced in a study of CD8+ T cells in alopecia areata. Stated treatment: oral pan-JAK inhibitor, 5-10 mg twice daily. RNA was extracted and reverse transcribed into cDNA as the sequencing template. Some clones are missing from TCRdb's copy, which holds only in-frame ones; the method was immunoSEQ multiplex PCR. The sample yields roughly 120,000 clones, 50% to 75% seen once. Source: CD8+ T cells sorted from blood, taken at week 4, from a patient treated with tofacitinib. Receptor source: a human donor with alopecia areata.

This clone has a handful of counts. This chain connects TRBV7-2 to TRBJ2-7, with TRBD2 identical over 9 bases. The CDR3 spans 14 residues. Looked up from germline, CDR1 is SGHTA and CDR2 is FQGNSA. The junction had 2 bases not matched to a gene; V was cut back by 3 bases and J by 2 bases. In DNA form, the CDR3 reads TGTGCCAGCAGCTTTGAGCGGGGGGCCTACGAGCAGTACTTC. This translates into CASSFERGAYEQYF.

This clone was detected a few times. This sample also contains other DNA sequences that code for the same CDR3. The rearrangement links TRBV30 to TRBJ2-7; D is unresolved. V lost 0 bases and J 3 bases, leaving 9 bases between the germline ends. The CDR3 is 13 amino acids. Germline V gene lookup returns CDR1 GTSNPN and CDR2 SVGIG (reference sequence). DNA for the CDR3: TGTGCCTGGAGTGTAGGGCAGGTCTACGAGCAGTACTTC. It encodes CAWSVGQVYEQYF. Complete variable domain (other parts from reference TRBV30 and TRBJ2-7): SQTIHQWPATLVQPVGSPLSLECTVEGTSNPNLYWYRQAAGRGLQLLFYSVGIGQISSEVPQNLSASRPQDRQFILSSKKLLLSDSGFYLCAWSVGQVYEQYFGPGTRLTVT.